Here is one T cell receptor beta chain with its context. The ends lost 2 bases at V and 5 bases at J; junction bases unmatched: 9. CDR1 is MNHNY and CDR2 is SVGAGI in the germline V gene (reference sequence). This CDR3 has 15 residues. These data belong to a study of blood T cell repertoires in COVID-19. Study-level background: PBMCs, B-cell-depleted T cells, or T cells provided the cDNA or gDNA that made up the material.

Assay: immunoSEQ multiplex PCR; the TCRdb copy retains only in-frame clones and omits some. This sample has 250,000 to 400,000 clones, with roughly 90% found just once. Sequencing input: peripheral blood. This chain uses TRBV6-6 with TRBJ2-7; 7 bases are a match to TRBD1. This TCR came from a woman aged 25 to 45 with COVID-19, enrolled during active disease. CDR3 DNA: TGTGCCAGCAGTTACCGGTGGGACAGTAGGGACGAGCAGTACTTC. Translated, it gives CASSYRWDSRDEQYF.